This T cell receptor beta chain was sequenced for a study of spatial heterogeneity in lung cancer (dated by TCRdb to the late 2010s). General notes on the study: Beta-chain transcripts were consistently detected in greater numbers than alpha-chain transcripts, which likely reflected higher beta-chain transcript abundance. A strong correlation was found between TCR transcript counts in tumor regions and a T cell transcriptional module score from matched bulk RNA-seq. In the raw uncorrected reads, each unique combination of TCR and UMI appeared on average more than ten times. TCR alpha and beta repertoires were quantitatively compared across multiple tumor regions, matched nontumor lung and blood in non-small cell lung cancer. Nonsynonymous mutation counts, determined by whole-exome sequencing of tumor tissue, were related to features of the TCR repertoire. Both alpha and beta chains were TCR-sequenced in approximately 200 tumor regions, around 65 matched nontumor lung samples and over 55 PBMC samples obtained at surgery. What the authors observed across the whole study: Confirming at a functional level the hypothesis that regional TCRs recognize regional mutations was considered to require additional single-cell paired TCR alpha and beta sequencing. The count of ubiquitous expanded TCRs correlated with the count of ubiquitous nonsynonymous mutations, and the count of regional expanded TCRs correlated with the count of regional nonsynonymous mutations. The tumor nonsynonymous mutation count correlated with the number of expanded alpha and beta TCRs within the tumor. TCR-seq coverage of tumor T cells was estimated at only approximately 7% for alpha chains and more than 11% for beta chains.

This clonotype was seen at least ten times. Its antigen is currently not known. No much larger clonotype is one base removed from it; base qualities were not supplied. V was cut back by 3 bases and J by 5 bases, leaving a gap of 12 bases between them. The CDR3 holds 14 amino acids from the cysteine to the phenylalanine. The read is trimmed to its CDR3 DNA, 42 bases read in frame from base 1. To prepare the library, 5' RACE was applied. The data were produced on a NextSeq 500. The TCR library protocol attached a unique molecular identifier to each TCR cDNA molecule to allow correction of PCR and sequencing errors. Turning to the authors' computational methods: TCR identification, UMI-based error correction and CDR3 extraction were all carried out with Decombinator tools. Expanded TCRs were defined as those above a frequency of 2 per 1,000, corresponding to the top 1% of the tumor frequency distribution. Expanded tumor TCRs statistically deemed absent (corrected P<0.05) from at least one tumor region were classed as regional, and all other expanded tumor TCRs were classed as ubiquitous. Renyi diversity was calculated using the R vegan package after each repertoire was subsampled 100 times to 5,000 TCRs. CDR3 similarity networks were constructed using string-kernel similarity of amino acid triplets, with links drawn between CDR3s whose pairwise similarity was above 0.82. The raw public reads went through TCRdb reprocessing: fastp at Q25, MiXCR clone calling, in-frame beta chains kept. Each entry is one CDR3 protein sequence, shown with its most common DNA and genes. The V and J calls were not made by the authors but by TCRdb's processing. This sample holds 18,000 or so distinct CDR3 sequences; roughly 5.8% were observed only once. Clones ranked in the top ten supply 10% of the sample.

The label giving this sample's time point can be read as: sample taken at primary tumor resection. Samples were obtained from about 75 patients with early-stage, untreated non-small cell lung cancer from the lung TRACERx cohort. For TCR sequencing, whole RNA was extracted from tumor and nontumor lung tissue, or from cryopreserved PBMC samples, and no cell sorting was done. Patients were selected for TCR sequencing only if sufficient RNA was available from at least two tumor regions. Before being selected, tumor and adjacent nontumor lung specimens were reviewed by a lung pathologist. The origin of this receptor is a female donor with early-stage non-small cell lung cancer. Sequences were derived from lung tumor tissue, sampled at surgery. This chain is built from TRBV12-3 or TRBV12-4 and TRBJ2-3; tentative D gene TRBD2, with 6 bases matching. The DNA sequence is given as TGTGCCAGCAGTTTGGGGGGAAGGGGAGATACGCAGTATTTT. The translation is CASSLGGRGDTQYF.